Listed here is a single T cell receptor (beta chain). The antigen is undetermined. The CDR3 runs 14 residues. The V gene lost 5 bases and the J gene lost 0 bases, with 11 bases spanning the gap. Germline V lookup: CDR1 SEHNR, CDR2 FQNEAQ (reference sequence). Study observations and caveats: Tumor memory CD4+ T cell TCR gene usage clustered with blood and lymph node memory CD4+ cells and lymph node naive CD4+ cells. Tumor Tregs overlapped most with tumor, then blood, naive CD4+ cells.

CD4+CD45RO+CD25- cells were isolated as memory CD4+ T cells. TCRdb redid the calling of the 5' RACE reads with MiXCR, one entry per CDR3 protein. There are some 40,000 distinct CDR3 sequences in the sample; 29% occur only once, and 3.7% lies in the top ten. V is TRBV7-9 and J is TRBJ2-7; a possible D gene is TRBD2 (6 bases). This clonotype was sampled from a female donor with breast cancer. Sequencing used memory CD4+ T cells sorted from a lymph node. Subset defined: memory CD4+ T cells, CD4+CD45RO+CD25-. CDR3 loop: CASSPGLSSYEQYF. CDR3 in DNA: TGTGCCAGCAGCCCGGGACTCAGCTCCTACGAGCAGTACTTC.